The 2 T cell receptor delta chains below all came from one sample that was sequenced in a study of gamma-delta T cells after stem cell transplantation. TCRdb processed the RT-PCR reads again with the CATT caller. The table includes a few thousand delta-chain clones, under 6.5% detected once. Sequenced: gamma-delta T cells. These TCRs come from a human donor. It is not recorded whose cells these are; they may come from a transplant donor.

On this clone itself: A much larger clonotype is one base distant, so this may be a read error. The chain recombines TRDV2 with TRDJ3, with D perhaps matching TRDD3 (6 bases). Germline V gives CDR1 GEAIGNYY, CDR2 EKD. V was clipped by 0 bases and J by 5 bases, with 31 bases between them. CDR3 size: 23 residues. CDR3 sequence (DNA): TGTGCCTGTGACACCATCGCCTGCGATACAACTGGGTGGGATATCGGGGACACCCGACAGATGTTTTTC. As protein: CACDTIACDTTGWDIGDTRQMFF.

This clone was counted between two and nine times. The protein that TCRdb holds for this DNA derives from a much larger clone and differs from the translated DNA at residue 17, which likely indicates a read error; the protein shown here is translated from the DNA. This chain links TRDV2 with TRDJ3, with 8 bases identical to TRDD3. The CDR3 is 19 amino acids. CDR1 and CDR2 (germline): GEAIGNYY, EKD. DNA of the CDR3: TGTGCCTGTGACACGAGCTGGGGGACCCCCTCCTGGGACACCCGACAGGTGTTTTTC. Translated: CACDTSWGTPSWDTRQVFF.